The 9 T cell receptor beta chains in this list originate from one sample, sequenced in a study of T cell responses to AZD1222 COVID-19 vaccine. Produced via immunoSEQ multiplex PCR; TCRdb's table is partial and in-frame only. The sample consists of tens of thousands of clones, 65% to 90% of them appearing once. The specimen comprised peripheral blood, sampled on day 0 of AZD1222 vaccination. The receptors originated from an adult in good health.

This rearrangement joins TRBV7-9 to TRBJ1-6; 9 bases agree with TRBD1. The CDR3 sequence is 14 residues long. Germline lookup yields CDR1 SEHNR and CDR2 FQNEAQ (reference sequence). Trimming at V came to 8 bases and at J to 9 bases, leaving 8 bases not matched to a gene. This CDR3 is CASGQGIDGSPLHF. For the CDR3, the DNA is TGTGCCAGCGGACAGGGGATAGATGGTTCACCCCTCCACTTT.

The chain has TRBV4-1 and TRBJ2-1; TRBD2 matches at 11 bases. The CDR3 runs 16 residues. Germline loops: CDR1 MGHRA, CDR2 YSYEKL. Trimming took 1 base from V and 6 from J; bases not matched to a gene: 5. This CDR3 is CASSQGSGGAFNEQFF. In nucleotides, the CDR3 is TGCGCCAGCAGCCAAGGTAGCGGGGGGGCCTTCAATGAGCAGTTCTTC.

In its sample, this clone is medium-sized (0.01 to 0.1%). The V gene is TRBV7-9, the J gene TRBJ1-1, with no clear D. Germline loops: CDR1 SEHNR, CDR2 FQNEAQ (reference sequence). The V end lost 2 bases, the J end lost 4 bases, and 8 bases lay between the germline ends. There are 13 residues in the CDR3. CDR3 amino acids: CASSLLSGTEAFF. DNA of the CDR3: TGTGCCAGCAGCTTATTATCGGGCACTGAAGCTTTCTTT. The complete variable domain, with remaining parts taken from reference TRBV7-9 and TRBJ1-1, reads DTGVSQNPRHKITKRGQNVTFRCDPISEHNRLYWYRQTLGQGPEFLTYFQNEAQLEKSRLLSDRFSAERPKGSFSTLEIQRTEQGDSAMYLCASSLLSGTEAFFGQGTRLTVV.

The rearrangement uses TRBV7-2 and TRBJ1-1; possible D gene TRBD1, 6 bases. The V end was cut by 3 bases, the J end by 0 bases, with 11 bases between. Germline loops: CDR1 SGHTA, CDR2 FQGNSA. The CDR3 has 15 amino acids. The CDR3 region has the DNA TGTGCCAGCAGCTTTCAGACAGGAGTGAACACTGAAGCTTTCTTT. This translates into CASSFQTGVNTEAFF.

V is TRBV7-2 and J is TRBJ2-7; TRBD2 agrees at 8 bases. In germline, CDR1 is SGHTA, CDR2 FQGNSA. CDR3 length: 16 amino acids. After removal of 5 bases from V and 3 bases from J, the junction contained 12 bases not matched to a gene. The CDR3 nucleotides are TGTGCCAGCAGCAGTTCCACTAGCGGAAGGAACTACGAGCAGTACTTC. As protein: CASSSSTSGRNYEQYF.

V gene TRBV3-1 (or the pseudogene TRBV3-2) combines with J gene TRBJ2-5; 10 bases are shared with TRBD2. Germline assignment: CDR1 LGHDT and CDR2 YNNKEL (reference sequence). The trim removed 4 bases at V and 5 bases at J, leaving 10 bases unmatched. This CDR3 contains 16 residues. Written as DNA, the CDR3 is TGTGCCAGCAGCCTTAGCGGGAGGAGTTTCCGTGAGACCCAGTACTTC. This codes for CASSLSGRSFRETQYF.

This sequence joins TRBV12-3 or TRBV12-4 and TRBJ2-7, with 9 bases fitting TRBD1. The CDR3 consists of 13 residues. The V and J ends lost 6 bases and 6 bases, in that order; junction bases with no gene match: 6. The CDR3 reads CASSWTGAGEQYF. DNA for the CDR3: TGTGCCAGCAGCTGGACAGGGGCCGGCGAGCAGTACTTC.

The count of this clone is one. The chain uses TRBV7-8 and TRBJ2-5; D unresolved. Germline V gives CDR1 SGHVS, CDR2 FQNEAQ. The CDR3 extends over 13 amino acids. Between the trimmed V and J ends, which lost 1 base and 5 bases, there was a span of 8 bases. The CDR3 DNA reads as TGTGCCAGCAGCTTAGGGGTTTGGGAGACCCAGTACTTC. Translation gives CASSLGVWETQYF.

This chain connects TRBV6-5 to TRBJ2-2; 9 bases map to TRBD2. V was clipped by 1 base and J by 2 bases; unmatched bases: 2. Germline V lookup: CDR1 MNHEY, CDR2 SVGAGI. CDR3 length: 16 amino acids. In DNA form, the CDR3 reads TGTGCCAGCAGTTACTTAGCGGGGGCCAACACCGGGGAGCTGTTTTTT. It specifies CASSYLAGANTGELFF.